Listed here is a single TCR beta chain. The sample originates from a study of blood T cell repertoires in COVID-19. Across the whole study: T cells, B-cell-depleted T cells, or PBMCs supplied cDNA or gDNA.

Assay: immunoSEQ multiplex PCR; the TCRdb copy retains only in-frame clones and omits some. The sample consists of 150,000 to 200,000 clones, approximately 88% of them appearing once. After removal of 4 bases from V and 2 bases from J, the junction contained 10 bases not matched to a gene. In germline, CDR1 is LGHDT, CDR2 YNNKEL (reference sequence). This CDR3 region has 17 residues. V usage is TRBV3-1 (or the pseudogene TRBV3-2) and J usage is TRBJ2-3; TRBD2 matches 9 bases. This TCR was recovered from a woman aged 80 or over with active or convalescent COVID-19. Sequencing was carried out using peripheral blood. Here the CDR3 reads CASSPSQAGGPTDTQYF. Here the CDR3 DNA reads TGTGCCAGCAGCCCTTCTCAGGCGGGGGGGCCCACAGATACGCAGTATTTT.